The text below deals with one T cell receptor (beta chain). Antigen: not known. The data are from a study of identical twins. The CDR3 is made up of 16 amino acids. Per the germline V gene, CDR1 is MNHNS and CDR2 is SASEGT. The V gene end was trimmed by 3 bases and the J gene end by 2 bases; junction bases not matched to a gene: 7. Study-level points and caveats: Modelling approaches yielded underestimates of out-of-frame TCR alpha sharing between monozygotic twins.

TCRdb processed the 5' RACE reads anew with MiXCR; each CDR3 protein has one entry. The top ten hold around 13% of the sample, which has some 790,000 distinct CDR3 sequences, roughly 18% seen once. These same data were also listed under a study on T cells expressing NK-cell markers. That report notes: In several donors, these clonotypes also led the CD3+CD56-NKG2C+ fraction.

The V call is TRBV6-1, the J call TRBJ2-3; 8 bases map to TRBD2. Sequenced: PBMCs. This TCR was sampled from a woman between 18 and 29 years old in good health. DNA for the CDR3: TGTGCCAGCAGTGATTTGGCGGGGGGCTTCACAGATACGCAGTATTTT. Amino acids: CASSDLAGGFTDTQYF.